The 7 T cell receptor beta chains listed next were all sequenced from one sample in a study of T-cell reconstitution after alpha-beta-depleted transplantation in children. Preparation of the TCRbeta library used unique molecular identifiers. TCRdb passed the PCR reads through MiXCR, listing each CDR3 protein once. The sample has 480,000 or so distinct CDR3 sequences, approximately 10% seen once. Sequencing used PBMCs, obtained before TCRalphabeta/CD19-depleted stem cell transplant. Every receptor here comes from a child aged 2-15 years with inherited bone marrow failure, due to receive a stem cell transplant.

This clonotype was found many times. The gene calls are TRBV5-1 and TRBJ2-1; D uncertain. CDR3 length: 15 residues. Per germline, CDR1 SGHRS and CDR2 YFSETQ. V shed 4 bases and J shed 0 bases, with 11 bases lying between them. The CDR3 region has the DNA TGCGCCAGCAGCCCTAGACGGAGCTCCTACAATGAGCAGTTCTTC. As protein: CASSPRRSSYNEQFF.

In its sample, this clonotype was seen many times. This CDR3 is CASSLWTSGNTGELFF. DNA of the CDR3: TGTGCCAGCAGTTTATGGACTAGCGGAAACACCGGGGAGCTGTTTTTT. This chain links TRBV28 with TRBJ2-2, with TRBD2 identical over 9 bases. The CDR3 contains 16 residues. The ends lost 0 bases at V and 2 bases at J; junction bases unmatched: 1. Germline CDR1 reads MDHEN; CDR2 reads SYDVKM.

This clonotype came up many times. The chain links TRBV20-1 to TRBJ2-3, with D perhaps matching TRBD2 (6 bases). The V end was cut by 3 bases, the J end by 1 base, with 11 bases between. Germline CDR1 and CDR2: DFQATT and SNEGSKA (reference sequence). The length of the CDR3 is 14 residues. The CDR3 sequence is CSASSGEGTDTQYF. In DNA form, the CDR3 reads TGCAGTGCTAGTTCGGGAGAGGGCACAGATACGCAGTATTTT.

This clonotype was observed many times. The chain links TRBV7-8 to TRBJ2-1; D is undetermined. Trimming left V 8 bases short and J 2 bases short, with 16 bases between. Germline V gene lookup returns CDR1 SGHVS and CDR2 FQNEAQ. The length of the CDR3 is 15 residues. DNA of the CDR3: TGTGCCAGCCGAACAGACGGCGGCGCCTACAATGAGCAGTTCTTC. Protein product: CASRTDGGAYNEQFF.

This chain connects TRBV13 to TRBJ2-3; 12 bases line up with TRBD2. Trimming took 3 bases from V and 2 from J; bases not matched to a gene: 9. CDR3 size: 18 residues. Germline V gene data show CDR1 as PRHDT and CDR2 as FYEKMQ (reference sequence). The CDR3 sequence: CASSFHFTSGRPTDTQYF. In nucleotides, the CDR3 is TGTGCCAGCAGCTTCCATTTTACTAGCGGGAGGCCCACAGATACGCAGTATTTT.

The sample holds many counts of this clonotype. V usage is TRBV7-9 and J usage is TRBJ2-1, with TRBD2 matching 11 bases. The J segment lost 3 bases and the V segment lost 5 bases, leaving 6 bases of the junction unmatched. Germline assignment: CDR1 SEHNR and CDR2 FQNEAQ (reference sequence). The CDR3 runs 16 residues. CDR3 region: CASSPLAGGVYNEQFF. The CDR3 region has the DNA TGTGCCAGCAGCCCCCTAGCGGGAGGAGTCTACAATGAGCAGTTCTTC.

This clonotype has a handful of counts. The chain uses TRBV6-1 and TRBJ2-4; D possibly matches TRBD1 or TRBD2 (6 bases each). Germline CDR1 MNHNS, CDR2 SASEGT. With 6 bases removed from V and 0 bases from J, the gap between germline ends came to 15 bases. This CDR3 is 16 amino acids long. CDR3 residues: CASRDGGAGAKNIQYF. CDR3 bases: TGTGCCAGCAGGGACGGGGGCGCGGGAGCCAAAAACATTCAGTACTTC.